This TCR beta chain is from a study of Ad26.COV2.S vaccination and SARS-CoV-2 variants. Study-wide points: Reportedly, spike-specific CD8+ and CD4+ T cell responses achieved substantial breadth once vaccination had taken place. Ad26.COV2.S recipients had broader spike-specific TCRs (P = 0.0014).

TCRdb keeps only in-frame clones here, not all; method: immunoSEQ multiplex PCR. The repertoire holds about 280,000 clones, around 87% seen once, with roughly 3.5% in the top ten. Treatment: roughly 20 received Ad26.COV2.S at low or high dose, single or two shots; roughly five received placebo; per-sample allocation not given. Following the first vaccine or placebo injection, samples were taken on day 63. It was an adult aged 18-55 years in Boston who was the donor. The V and J ends lost 4 bases and 5 bases respectively, with 13 bases between them. The CDR3 runs to 14 residues. Germline V CDR1 and CDR2: MDHEN, SYDVKM. With regard to this clone: Its specificity is unknown.

This chain joins TRBV28 and TRBJ2-3; D is possibly TRBD2 (5 bases). The sequenced sample was peripheral blood, obtained in a trial of Ad26.COV2.S vaccine versus placebo. This receptor was taken from a person aged 18-60 years who received the Ad26.COV2.S COVID-19 vaccine or a placebo. The CDR3 protein is CASSSPGRKDTQYF. For the CDR3, the DNA is TGTGCCAGCAGTTCCCCGGGGAGAAAAGATACGCAGTATTTT.